Described below is a single T cell receptor (beta chain) sequence and its context. This clonotype was detected only once. Its specific antigen is unknown. No base quality information exists; no much larger clone differs at one position. One read alone is a weak basis. The axillary draining lymph nodes of breast cancer patients were the source of the lymph node samples. The reads were generated on an Illumina HiSeq 2000. TCR beta chain libraries were generated by multiplex PCR amplification. High-throughput sequencing was used to analyze the amplified TCR beta chain products. TCRdb trimmed public reads at Q25 via fastp, called clones via MiXCR and kept in-frame beta chains. When rows share a CDR3 protein, they turn into one entry using the most common DNA and genes. The sample data list some 120,000 distinct CDR3 sequences, and around 21% of these were observed just once. The top ten clones comprise 2.2% of the sample.

This entry is derived from a study of breast tumors, draining lymph nodes, adjacent tissues (dated by TCRdb to about 2016). Broadly, across the study: TCR beta repertoires were compared across tumor, adjacent nontumor tissue and axillary lymph nodes obtained from breast cancer patients. In human breast cancer, the study set out to assess how tumor, surrounding tissue and draining lymph node repertoires relate to one another and whether T cells might be exchanged between them.

What the work shows at the level of the full study, not this receptor alone: Rather than being directly demonstrated, the conclusion that tumor T cells originate in lymph nodes was presented as consistent with a hypothesis. Tumor T-cell repertoires showed less diversity than lymph node repertoires and more diversity than nontumor tissue repertoires, and tumor T-cell repertoires showed preferential V and J gene usage. The data were considered consistent with the idea that most tumor T cells come from the lymph node and then expand in tumor tissue. Tumor and nontumor tissue repertoires were found to be significantly more similar in luminal-like than in basal-like breast cancer.

Specimen: axillary lymph node tissue. This sequence was found in a female donor with breast cancer. Some clones in this sample may be carry-over from other donors' samples.

The DNA reads TGCAGTGCTAGGGGTACAGGGGGAATCGCTCGAAACATTCAGTACTTC. The resulting protein is CSARGTGGIARNIQYF. The rearrangement joined TRBV20-1 to TRBJ2-4; TRBD1 aligns with 8 central bases. The germline V and J ends show losses of 3 bases and 6 bases respectively, and no gene match explains 13 bases of the junction. CDR1 DFQATT and CDR2 SNEGSKA are derived from the germline V gene (reference sequence). The CDR3 goes from the cysteine to the phenylalanine over 16 residues. Only the CDR3 DNA is retained, 48 bases long and in frame from the first base.